One and the same sample provided the 17 T cell receptor beta chains below, sequenced in a study of chemoradiotherapy in HPV16-positive cancers. Method: immunoSEQ multiplex PCR; TCRdb's copy keeps in-frame clones and lacks some. This sample has around 6,600 clones, with less than 85% found just once. The specimen was tumor tissue, collected from a patient who underwent chemoradiotherapy. Receptors originate from a human donor with HPV-associated anogenital cancer.

A few counts support this clone. V usage is TRBV29-1 and J usage is TRBJ2-3; TRBD1 is a possible D gene (5 bases). The CDR3 is 13 residues long. CDR1 and CDR2 from the germline V gene are SQVTM and ANQGSEA. The V gene lost 4 bases and the J gene lost 1 base, with 9 bases spanning the gap. The CDR3 reads CSVVIGGTDTQYF. The CDR3 DNA is TGCAGCGTTGTGATAGGGGGCACAGATACGCAGTATTTT.

The chain carries TRBV4-2 and TRBJ2-1; TRBD2 aligns across 10 bases. The CDR3 loop spans 15 amino acids. Germline V gene lookup returns CDR1 LGHNA and CDR2 YNFKEQ. V was clipped by 4 bases and J by 9 bases; unmatched bases: 9. In nucleotides, the CDR3 is TGTGCCAGCAGCCCGAGCGGGGGGGCCTGGAGTGAGCAGTTCTTC. Its translation: CASSPSGGAWSEQFF.

J is TRBJ1-6 and V is TRBV5-6; D not certain. Germline-derived CDR1 and CDR2 are SGHDT and YYEEEE. The CDR3 has 14 amino acids. The V gene lost 3 bases and the J gene lost 9 bases, with 13 bases spanning the gap. This CDR3 is CASSSGPRPSPLHF. Here the CDR3 DNA reads TGTGCCAGCAGCTCCGGACCCCGGCCTTCACCCCTCCACTTT.

The chain is built from TRBV18 and TRBJ2-5; D is unclear. Trimming stripped 0 bases from V and 4 bases from J, with 12 bases between. This CDR3 is built from 15 residues. Germline CDR1 is KGHSH and CDR2 is LQKENI. CDR3 sequence reads: CASSPPVPLGETQYF. CDR3 sequence (DNA): TGTGCCAGCTCACCACCGGTACCCCTAGGAGAGACCCAGTACTTC. The whole variable domain, filled in from reference TRBV18 and TRBJ2-5, reads NAGVMQNPRHLVRRRGQEARLRCSPMKGHSHVYWYRQLPEEGLKFMVYLQKENIIDESGMPKERFSAEFPKEGPSILRIQQVVRGDSAAYFCASSPPVPLGETQYFGPGTRLLVL.

The chain combines TRBV6-1 with TRBJ1-2; 8 nucleotides match TRBD1. CDR3 size: 13 residues. After removal of 10 bases from V and 4 bases from J, the junction contained 8 bases not matched to a gene. The germline CDR1 and CDR2 sequences are MNHNS and SASEGT. CDR3 bases: TGTGCCACCCCGACAGGGGATAGCTATGGCTACACCTTC. Its translation: CATPTGDSYGYTF.

The chain joins TRBV6-1 to TRBJ2-7; a possible D gene is TRBD1 (6 bases). The CDR3 sequence is 14 residues long. Trimming removed 4 bases from V and 4 bases from J, with 14 bases in between. Germline CDR1 and CDR2: MNHNS and SASEGT. CDR3: CASSVRGKSYEQYF. The CDR3 DNA reads TGTGCCAGCAGTGTAAGGGGGAAGTCATACGAGCAGTACTTC.

The rearrangement joins TRBV2 to TRBJ1-1, with D perhaps TRBD1 (6 bases). Trimming removed 5 bases at V and 7 bases at J, with 14 bases between. This CDR3 spans 13 amino acids. CDR1 SNHLY and CDR2 FYNNEI come from the germline V gene. CDR3 in DNA: TGTGCCAGCAGTAAGGGGGGTGCGGGTGAAGCTTTCTTT. Its translation: CASSKGGAGEAFF.

V usage is TRBV28 and J usage is TRBJ2-7, with 7 bases matching TRBD1. Per germline, CDR1 MDHEN and CDR2 SYDVKM. CDR3 length equals 14 residues. V gave up 5 bases and J gave up 5 bases; unmatched junction bases: 9. The CDR3: CASSRPDRVDEQYF. In DNA, the CDR3 is TGTGCCAGCAGTCGCCCTGACAGGGTCGACGAGCAGTACTTC.

This chain connects TRBV7-9 to TRBJ1-5; D might be TRBD1 (5 bases). CDR3 size: 14 residues. V was trimmed by 4 bases and J by 1 base, leaving 8 bases between them. Germline V CDR1 and CDR2: SEHNR, FQNEAQ (reference sequence). As DNA, the CDR3 is TGTGCCAGCAGCTATCAGGGAAGCAATCAGCCCCAGCATTTT. This translates into CASSYQGSNQPQHF.

The chain recombines TRBV27 with TRBJ2-5; D remains unclear. Germline CDR1 and CDR2: MNHEY and SMNVEV (reference sequence). V lost 2 bases and J 3 bases, leaving 7 bases between the germline ends. The CDR3 runs to 13 residues. The CDR3: CASSLRRKETQYF. DNA for the CDR3: TGTGCCAGCAGTTTACGCCGAAAAGAGACCCAGTACTTC.

V usage is TRBV5-6 and J usage is TRBJ1-2; D is uncertain. V shed 5 bases and J shed 8 bases, with 10 bases lying between them. Germline CDR1 reads SGHDT; CDR2 reads YYEEEE. This CDR3 comprises 11 residues. DNA for the CDR3: TGTGCCAGCAGGAGGGATGTGGGCTACACCTTC. It yields the protein CASRRDVGYTF.

The chain carries TRBV12-5 and TRBJ2-2; D unclear. The length of the CDR3 is 16 residues. Germline values: CDR1 LGHNT, CDR2 FRNRAP. Trimming left V 4 bases short and J 3 bases short, with 15 bases between. The CDR3 DNA follows: TGTGCTAGTGGTTACGGGTCAACCCGCGACACCGGGGAGCTGTTTTTT. Translated, it gives CASGYGSTRDTGELFF.

The chain uses TRBV30 and TRBJ1-2; the match to TRBD1 covers 10 bases. The length of the CDR3 is 17 residues. Losses at the gene ends were 2 bases for V and 1 base for J; bases not matched to a gene: 10. CDR1 GTSNPN and CDR2 SVGIG come from the germline V gene (reference sequence). CDR3 nucleotide sequence: TGTGCCTGGAGTACAGGCGGGACAGGGGCTTTTAACTATGGCTACACCTTC. It translates to CAWSTGGTGAFNYGYTF.

This clone has just a few counts. The genes are TRBV6-5 and TRBJ2-7; TRBD2 matches at 9 bases. Trimming at V came to 7 bases and at J to 5 bases, leaving 12 bases not matched to a gene. Per the germline V gene, CDR1 is MNHEY and CDR2 is SVGAGI. This CDR3 spans 15 amino acids. The CDR3 nucleotides are TGTGCCAGCACCCTTATCGGAGCGGGGGGCCACGAGCAGTACTTC. Translated, it gives CASTLIGAGGHEQYF.

This chain uses TRBV7-6 with TRBJ1-2, with 8 bases matching TRBD1. The germline CDR1 and CDR2 sequences are SGHVS and FNYEAQ. J gave up 10 bases and V 1 base, and 5 bases lay outside the gene matches. This CDR3 region has 13 residues. In DNA, the CDR3 is TGTGCCAGCAGCTTAGGGACAGGGTTAGACTACACCTTC. Translating gives CASSLGTGLDYTF.

The chain recombines TRBV4-3 with TRBJ2-7; TRBD2 might be the D (6 bases). V lost 4 bases and J lost 10, with 17 bases in between. The CDR3 has 13 amino acids. CDR1 and CDR2 (germline): LGHNA, YSLEER. The CDR3 coding sequence is TGCGCCAGCAGCCCCCATTATGTGCGGGAACAGTACTTC. It codes for CASSPHYVREQYF.

The chain employs TRBV28 and TRBJ1-5, with D perhaps TRBD1 (5 bases). Trimming removed 7 bases at V and 5 bases at J, with 15 bases between. CDR1 and CDR2 (germline): MDHEN, SYDVKM. There are 14 residues in the CDR3. The CDR3 DNA reads TGTGCCAGCAAAAGGGGCATGGGGGATCAGCCCCAGCATTTT. Amino acids: CASKRGMGDQPQHF.